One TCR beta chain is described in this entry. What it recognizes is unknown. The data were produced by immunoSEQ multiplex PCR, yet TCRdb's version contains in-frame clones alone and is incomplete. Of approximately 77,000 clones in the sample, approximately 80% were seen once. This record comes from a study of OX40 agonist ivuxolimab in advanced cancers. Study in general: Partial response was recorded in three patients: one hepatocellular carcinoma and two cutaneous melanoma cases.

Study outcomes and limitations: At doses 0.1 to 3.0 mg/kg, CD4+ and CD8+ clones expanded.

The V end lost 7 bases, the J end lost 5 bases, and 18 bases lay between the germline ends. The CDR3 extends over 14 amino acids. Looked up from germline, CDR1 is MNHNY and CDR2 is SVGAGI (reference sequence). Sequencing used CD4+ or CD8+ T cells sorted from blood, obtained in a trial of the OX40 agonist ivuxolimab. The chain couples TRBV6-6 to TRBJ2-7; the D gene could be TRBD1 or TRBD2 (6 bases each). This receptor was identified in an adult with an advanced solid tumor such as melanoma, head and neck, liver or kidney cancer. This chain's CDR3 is CASKRGGGADEQYF. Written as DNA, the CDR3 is TGTGCCAGCAAGAGAGGGGGAGGAGCCGACGAGCAGTACTTC.